The subject of this entry is one TCR beta chain. Antigen unknown. TCRdb recomputed calls from the 5' RACE reads with MiXCR, one row per CDR3 protein. The sample consists of 650,000 to 800,000 distinct CDR3 sequences, around 8.6% of them appearing once. This sample is drawn from a study of identical twins. Donors uniformly comprised healthy Caucasians. Germline V lookup: CDR1 LGHNA, CDR2 YSLEER. The V end was cut by 0 bases, the J end by 4 bases, with 13 bases between. This CDR3 has 16 residues. Points from the study as a whole: For out-of-frame alpha sequences shared by twins, low generation probability was in excess.

The sample also formed part of further work on yellow fever vaccine responses in identical twins. That source reports: Vaccine-induced T cell responses in twins were reportedly observed to appear partly convergent, partly personalized.

The receptor was isolated from a young woman in good health. The chain carries TRBV4-3 and TRBJ2-1, with D hard to call. The sequenced sample was PBMCs. DNA for the CDR3: TGCGCCAGCAGCCAAGAAGAGAGGCCTCCTTACAATGAGCAGTTCTTC. Protein sequence: CASSQEERPPYNEQFF.